These 29 T cell receptor beta chains were all obtained from the same sample, sequenced in a study of molecular identifiers for immune sequencing clone quantification. TCRdb ran MiXCR on the PCR reads and lists one entry per CDR3 protein. Here the sample spans 550,000 to 750,000 distinct CDR3 sequences, about 20% being singletons. The sequenced material came from naive CD8+ T cells from blood, with Jurkat cell RNA spiked in. Subset indicated: FACS-sorted CD8+CD4-CCR7+CD45RA+ naive T cells. All receptors derive from a human donor in good health. Some libraries in this study had Jurkat cell RNA spiked in.

Comment on this clonotype: A read error may account for a junction end that differs from germline. The chain carries TRBV18 and TRBJ1-4, with unresolved D. This CDR3 comprises 14 residues. Germline V gene lookup returns CDR1 KGHSH and CDR2 LQKENI. The CDR3 loop reads CASSPPDSNGKLFF. DNA for the CDR3: TGTGCCAGCTCACCACCGGATAGTAATGGAAAACTGTTTTTT.

This clonotype appeared many times. The chain combines TRBV6-7 with TRBJ1-1; D may be TRBD1 (6 bases). TRBV6-7 is designated an ORF whose function remains uncertain. Trimming pared 2 bases from V and 6 bases from J, leaving 34 bases between. The CDR3 loop spans 21 amino acids. The DNA for the CDR3 is TGTGCCAGCAGTTACGGACAAGGGGGTCGTCTACGGACACCCCCTTTGGCTGAAGCTTTCTTT. As protein: CASSYGQGGRLRTPPLAEAFF.

This clonotype was seen many times. The gene calls are TRBV13 and TRBJ1-2; no reliable D call. Between the trimmed V and J ends, which lost 4 bases and 8 bases, there was a span of 17 bases. The CDR3 runs to 14 residues. Germline V gene sequence: CDR1 PRHDT, CDR2 FYEKMQ (reference sequence). The CDR3 DNA reads TGTGCCAGCAGCTCTATGACATTTTTGAACGGCTACACCTTC. Its translation: CASSSMTFLNGYTF.

The table lists this clonotype with many counts. The rearrangement uses TRBV7-9 and TRBJ1-1, with 8 bases fitting TRBD1. Looked up from germline, CDR1 is SEHNR and CDR2 is FQNEAQ (reference sequence). The CDR3 extends over 14 amino acids. J lost 0 bases, V lost 3 bases, and 0 bases had no gene match. CDR3 amino acids: CASSLTGVNTEAFF. CDR3 coding DNA: TGTGCCAGCAGCTTGACAGGGGTGAACACTGAAGCTTTCTTT.

This clonotype has a count of ten or more. The V and J genes are TRBV20-1 and TRBJ2-7; 7 nucleotides line up with TRBD2. The trim removed 0 bases at V and 3 bases at J, leaving 5 bases unmatched. There are 14 residues in the CDR3. Germline CDR1 and CDR2: DFQATT and SNEGSKA (reference sequence). The CDR3 DNA is TGCAGTGCTAGAGATCTCGCGGGGGACTACGAGCAGTACTTC. This gives the protein CSARDLAGDYEQYF.

With respect to this clonotype: A single base separates this from a much larger clone, so it may be a read error. DNA for the CDR3: TGCGCCAGCAGCCGAGGGGTGGTTTTGGGGGATACGCAGTATTTT. This gives the protein CASSRGVVLGDTQYF. The V gene is TRBV4-3, the J gene TRBJ2-3; the D call may be TRBD1 or TRBD2 (5 bases each). V lost 4 bases, J lost 6 bases, and 17 bases lay in between. Germline-derived CDR1 and CDR2 are LGHNA and YSLEER. The CDR3 extends over 15 amino acids.

Points on this clonotype: Since a far larger clone is one base different, this is likely a read error. The chain combines TRBV7-6 with TRBJ2-7; 7 bases fit TRBD1. The CDR3 contains 13 residues. From germline, CDR1 is SGHVS and CDR2 FNYEAQ. V shed 4 bases, J shed 5 bases, and the junction held 5 bases outside the gene matches. The DNA for the CDR3 is TGTGCCAGCAGCTCCACAGGGGCCCACGAGCAGTACTTC. It translates to CASSSTGAHEQYF.

This clonotype has more than one count but fewer than ten. CDR3 sequence reads: CASSFPQGVGAGELFF. CDR3 DNA sequence: TGTGCCAGCAGCTTTCCACAGGGGGTCGGGGCGGGGGAGCTGTTTTTT. This chain uses TRBV7-2 with TRBJ2-2, with 8 bases matching TRBD1. Trimming at V came to 3 bases and at J to 8 bases, leaving 11 bases not matched to a gene. Germline V CDR1 and CDR2: SGHTA, FQGNSA. This CDR3 is 16 amino acids long.

This clonotype was seen more than once but under ten times. The V and J genes are TRBV11-1 and TRBJ1-4, with a possible D match to TRBD1 (6 bases). V was shortened by 2 bases and J by 5 bases, with 12 bases between the two germline ends. The CDR3 consists of 15 residues. From germline, CDR1 is SGHAT and CDR2 FQDESV (reference sequence). The CDR3 DNA follows: TGTGCCAGCAGCTTACGGCGACAGGAAAATGAAAAACTGTTTTTT. It codes for CASSLRRQENEKLFF. Full variable domain (remainder filled in from reference TRBV11-1 and TRBJ1-4): EAEVAQSPRYKITEKSQAVAFWCDPISGHATLYWYRQILGQGPELLVQFQDESVVDDSQLPKDRFSAERLKGVDSTLKIQPAELGDSAMYLCASSLRRQENEKLFFGSGTQLSVL.

This clonotype showed up many times. The chain joins TRBV6-6 to TRBJ2-3, with TRBD1 matching 9 bases. CDR1 is MNHNY, CDR2 SVGAGI, per germline (reference sequence). With 2 bases clipped from V and 2 bases from J, the junction kept 11 bases outside the gene matches. CDR3 size: 18 residues. As DNA, the CDR3 is TGTGCCAGCAGTTACCCCACCCGGGACAGGGAATACACAGATACGCAGTATTTT. Translation gives CASSYPTRDREYTDTQYF.

This clonotype has at least ten counts. The chain combines TRBV5-1 with TRBJ2-5; unclear D gene. The germline gives CDR1 SGHRS, CDR2 YFSETQ. V was shortened by 5 bases and J by 3 bases, with 11 bases between the two germline ends. CDR3 length equals 13 residues. CDR3 protein: CASRGMAEETQYF. The DNA for the CDR3 is TGCGCCAGCAGAGGAATGGCAGAAGAGACCCAGTACTTC.

V gene TRBV6-5 combines with J gene TRBJ2-1, with 7 bases lining up with TRBD2. The length of the CDR3 is 15 residues. V trimming: 1 base; J trimming: 8 bases; junction bases outside the gene matches: 8. CDR1 is MNHEY and CDR2 is SVGAGI in the germline V gene. CDR3 in amino acids: CASSYLLATRDEQFF. CDR3 sequence (DNA): TGTGCCAGCAGTTACTTACTAGCGACCAGGGATGAGCAGTTCTTC.

This clonotype occurred a few times. The genes are TRBV7-6 and TRBJ2-5; D might be TRBD1 (6 bases). V was clipped by 3 bases and J by 3 bases, with 20 bases between them. Germline loops: CDR1 SGHVS, CDR2 FNYEAQ. This CDR3 comprises 17 residues. CDR3: CASSLDSPRGVEETQYF. The CDR3 DNA follows: TGTGCCAGCAGCTTGGACAGCCCAAGAGGGGTGGAAGAGACCCAGTACTTC.

The J gene is TRBJ2-2, the V gene TRBV19, with unresolved D. The CDR3 length is 12 residues. Germline V gene data show CDR1 as LNHDA and CDR2 as SQIVND (reference sequence). V was pared by 1 base and J by 5 bases, with 2 bases between. This CDR3 reads CASSIVTGELFF. The CDR3 region has the DNA TGTGCCAGTAGTATAGTTACCGGGGAGCTGTTTTTT.

In the case of this clonotype: A much larger clone sits a single nucleotide away, making a read error possible. This sequence joins TRBV19 and TRBJ2-7; 7 positions match TRBD1. Germline CDR1 is LNHDA and CDR2 is SQIVND (reference sequence). This CDR3 is built from 15 residues. The CDR3 reads CASGIGDSSSYEQYF. The CDR3 DNA follows: TGTGCCAGTGGTATCGGGGACAGTTCGTCCTACGAGCAGTACTTC.

The V and J genes are TRBV19 and TRBJ1-2; D may be TRBD1 (6 bases). The CDR3 totals 13 residues. Trimming removed 4 bases from V and 3 bases from J, with 9 bases in between. Per germline, CDR1 LNHDA and CDR2 SQIVND (reference sequence). The CDR3 reads CASSKGDYYGYTF. Here the CDR3 DNA reads TGTGCCAGTAGTAAGGGGGATTACTATGGCTACACCTTC.

The chain combines TRBV20-1 with TRBJ1-6, with D tentatively TRBD1 (5 bases). The CDR3 consists of 20 residues. Trimming pared 0 bases from V and 0 bases from J, leaving 21 bases between. CDR1 is DFQATT and CDR2 is SNEGSKA in the germline V gene (reference sequence). This CDR3 is CSARDFRGGQISSYNSPLHF. CDR3 in DNA: TGCAGTGCTAGAGATTTTCGGGGAGGACAAATAAGCTCCTATAATTCACCCCTCCACTTT.

This clonotype was observed at least ten times. The V gene is TRBV4-1, the J gene TRBJ1-1, with D possibly being TRBD1 (6 bases). In germline, CDR1 is MGHRA, CDR2 YSYEKL. The CDR3 is 13 amino acids. Trimming left V 4 bases short and J 6 bases short, with 12 bases between. The CDR3 protein is CASSRGGRPEAFF. The CDR3 DNA sequence: TGCGCCAGCAGCCGAGGGGGACGGCCTGAAGCTTTCTTT.

This chain joins TRBV2 and TRBJ2-5, with 12 bases lining up with TRBD2. The CDR3 contains 18 residues. Looked up from germline, CDR1 is SNHLY and CDR2 is FYNNEI. V was pared by 3 bases and J by 4 bases, with 12 bases of the junction left unmatched. In nucleotides, the CDR3 is TGTGCCAGCAGTGATAGGACTAGCGGGATAGCTAGAAGAGAGACCCAGTACTTC. It encodes CASSDRTSGIARRETQYF.

A note on this clonotype: This sequence may be a read error, since a much larger clone differs from it by one base. The rearrangement links TRBV3-1 to TRBJ1-1; no firm D call. This CDR3 has 13 residues. Trimming removed 0 bases at V and 5 bases at J, with 7 bases between. In germline, CDR1 is LGHDT, CDR2 YNNKEL (reference sequence). The CDR3 sequence is CASSQDGSTEAFF. CDR3 DNA: TGTGCCAGCAGCCAAGATGGGTCAACTGAAGCTTTCTTT.

This clonotype was seen repeatedly, ten times or more. This sequence joins TRBV29-1 and TRBJ1-1; D not certain. CDR1 is SQVTM, CDR2 ANQGSEA, per germline. CDR3 length: 13 amino acids. Trimming stripped 1 base from V and 0 bases from J, with 6 bases between. This CDR3 reads CSVEARMNTEAFF. The CDR3 DNA follows: TGCAGCGTTGAAGCCCGAATGAACACTGAAGCTTTCTTT. Variable domain in full (rest from reference TRBV29-1 and TRBJ1-1): SAVISQKPSRDICQRGTSLTIQCQVDSQVTMMFWYRQQPGQSLTLIATANQGSEATYESGFVIDKFPISRPNLTFSTLTVSNMSPEDSSIYLCSVEARMNTEAFFGQGTRLTVV.

This rearrangement joins TRBV27 to TRBJ2-1, with a possible D match to TRBD2 (5 bases). This CDR3 spans 13 amino acids. Per the germline V gene, CDR1 is MNHEY and CDR2 is SMNVEV (reference sequence). V gave up 4 bases and J gave up 12 bases, with 16 bases separating them. The CDR3 DNA sequence: TGTGCCAGCAGTTCCGGTCCTCCACTAGGGCAGTTCTTC. Translating gives CASSSGPPLGQFF.

The chain has TRBV3-1 and TRBJ2-3; TRBD2 matches 8 bases. J was trimmed by 0 bases and V by 0 bases; bases with no gene match: 14. Looked up from germline, CDR1 is LGHDT and CDR2 is YNNKEL (reference sequence). This CDR3 is built from 20 residues. The CDR3 coding sequence is TGTGCCAGCAGCCAAGAGCCCCTGGCGGGAGGTCTAACTAGCACAGATACGCAGTATTTT. Protein sequence: CASSQEPLAGGLTSTDTQYF.

The table lists this clonotype with a few counts. The chain combines TRBV9 with TRBJ2-3; 8 positions agree with TRBD2. This CDR3 contains 17 residues. V lost 4 bases, J lost 1 base, and 11 bases stayed unmatched. Germline V gene lookup returns CDR1 SGDLS and CDR2 YYNGEE. CDR3 in DNA: TGTGCCAGCAGCCAAGCTTCTAGCGGGCTACGCACAGATACGCAGTATTTT. It encodes CASSQASSGLRTDTQYF.

The sample holds many counts of this clonotype. The rearrangement joins TRBV20-1 to TRBJ2-7; unclear D gene. The V and J ends lost 1 base and 2 bases respectively, with 9 bases between them. Germline CDR1 DFQATT, CDR2 SNEGSKA (reference sequence). CDR3 length: 13 residues. CDR3 sequence (DNA): TGCAGTGCTAGAGTGACATCGGCCTACGAGCAGTACTTC. Residues: CSARVTSAYEQYF.

This clonotype was seen at least ten times. The chain joins TRBV28 to TRBJ2-3, with D hard to call. CDR3 length: 15 residues. V gave up 7 bases and J gave up 2 bases, with 16 bases separating them. Germline V lookup: CDR1 MDHEN, CDR2 SYDVKM. The CDR3 DNA reads TGTGCCAGCACCATGGTGGCAGTAGCCACAGATACGCAGTATTTT. Translated: CASTMVAVATDTQYF.

This clonotype has a handful of counts. This chain joins TRBV25-1 and TRBJ1-1, with unresolved D. Germline V gene data show CDR1 as MGHDK and CDR2 as SYGVNS. V was shortened by 3 bases and J by 3 bases, with 5 bases between the two germline ends. The CDR3 length is 12 residues. This chain's CDR3 is CASSDGHTEAFF. The CDR3 region has the DNA TGTGCCAGCAGTGATGGCCACACTGAAGCTTTCTTT.

This clonotype has a count of ten or more. The chain couples TRBV20-1 to TRBJ1-1; D gene ambiguous. The V gene lost 1 base and the J gene lost 2 bases, with 11 bases spanning the gap. Germline values: CDR1 DFQATT, CDR2 SNEGSKA (reference sequence). The CDR3 loop spans 14 amino acids. The CDR3 here is CSARVWDRNTEAFF. The DNA for the CDR3 is TGCAGTGCTAGAGTGTGGGATCGCAACACTGAAGCTTTCTTT.

This clonotype was seen ten or more times. This chain connects TRBV2 to TRBJ1-6, with 7 bases identical to TRBD1. Germline assignment: CDR1 SNHLY and CDR2 FYNNEI. V dropped 1 base and J dropped 9; count of bases not matched to a gene: 6. CDR3 length: 15 residues. In nucleotides, the CDR3 is TGTGCCAGCAGTGAAGGTCAGGGGGATAGTTCACCCCTCCACTTT. This translates into CASSEGQGDSSPLHF.